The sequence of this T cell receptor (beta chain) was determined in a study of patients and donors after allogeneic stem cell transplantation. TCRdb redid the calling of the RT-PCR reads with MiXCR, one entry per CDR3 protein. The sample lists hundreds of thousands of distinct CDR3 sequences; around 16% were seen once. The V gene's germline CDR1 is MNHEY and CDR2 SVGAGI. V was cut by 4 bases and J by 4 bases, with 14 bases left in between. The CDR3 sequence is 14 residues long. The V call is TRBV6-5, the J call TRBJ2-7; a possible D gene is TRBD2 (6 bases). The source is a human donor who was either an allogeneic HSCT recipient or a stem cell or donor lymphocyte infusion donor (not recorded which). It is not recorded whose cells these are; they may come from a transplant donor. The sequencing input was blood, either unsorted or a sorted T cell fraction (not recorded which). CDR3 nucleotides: TGTGCCAGCAGTTCGGGGGAGACGGTTTACGAGCAGTACTTC. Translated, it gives CASSSGETVYEQYF.